This T cell receptor beta chain came from a study of human T cells and chemical hapten exposure. About the research overall: Doses of diphenylcyclopropenone went to the patients' scalps weekly throughout the approximately 26-week study.

Time point noted: pre-sensitization, week 0. Regarding treatment: therapeutic diphenylcyclopropenone sensitization with weekly scalp DPC. Blood sampling preceded each patch test application. The total RNA was obtained from whole blood that was not fractionated. In its sample, this clonotype was seen many times. V was pared by 6 bases and J by 7 bases, with 13 bases between. This CDR3 is 13 amino acids long. Per germline, CDR1 DFQATT and CDR2 SNEGSKA (reference sequence). Each CDR3 protein gets one entry after TCRdb re-called the RACE reads with MiXCR. The table records about 93,000 distinct CDR3 sequences, 7.5% to 9.5% of them present only once.

The chain couples TRBV20-1 to TRBJ1-6; a possible D gene is TRBD1 (6 bases). Sequencing used whole blood, obtained in connection with sensitization to the hapten diphenylcyclopropenone (DPC). This clonotype was obtained from a man in his forties with alopecia areata. Some clones in this sample may be carry-over from other donors' samples. CDR3 DNA: TGCAGTGCAGGGGGACTGTTCAATTCACCCCTCCACTTT. This encodes CSAGGLFNSPLHF.